This T cell receptor beta chain was found in a study of blood T cells in healthy people across ages. Study-wide findings and caveats: Roughly linear age-related decline in beta diversity appeared, significant by age around 42.

All donors came from Russia, were Caucasian and healthy, and spanned ages about 6 to 90. Then a second PCR, running roughly 6 to 11 cycles, was carried out with a sample-barcoded 5' primer and a J-beta primer mix. The authors tagged each cDNA molecule using a template-switch adaptor with 12 random nucleotides. TCRdb processed the 5' RACE reads anew with MiXCR; each CDR3 protein has one entry. This sample has 1.8 million or so distinct CDR3 sequences; about two fifths occur once, and the top ten carry roughly 23%. Of note for this clonotype: Its matching antigen is unknown.

V shed 5 bases and J shed 3 bases, with 17 bases lying between them. The CDR3 spans 17 residues. This clonotype was sampled from a human donor in good health. The V and J genes are TRBV12-3 or TRBV12-4 and TRBJ1-6; D might be TRBD1 (6 bases). Specimen: blood. CDR3 sequence (DNA): TGTGCCAGCAGTGAACAGGGTCGTAGGGGCTATAATTCACCCCTCCACTTT. As protein: CASSEQGRRGYNSPLHF.